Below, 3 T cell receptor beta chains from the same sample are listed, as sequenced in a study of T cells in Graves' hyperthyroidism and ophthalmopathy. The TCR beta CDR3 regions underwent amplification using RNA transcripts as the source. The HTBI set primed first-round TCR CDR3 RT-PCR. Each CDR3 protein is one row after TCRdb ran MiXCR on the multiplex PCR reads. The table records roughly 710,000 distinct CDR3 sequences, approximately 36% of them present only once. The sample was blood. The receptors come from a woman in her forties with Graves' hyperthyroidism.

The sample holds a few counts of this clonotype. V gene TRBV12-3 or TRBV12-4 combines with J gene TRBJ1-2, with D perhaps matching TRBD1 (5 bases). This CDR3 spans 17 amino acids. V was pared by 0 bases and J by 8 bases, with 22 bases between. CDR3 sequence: CASSLAGGVRNRWGYTF. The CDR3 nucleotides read TGTGCCAGCAGTTTAGCCGGGGGTGTCCGCAACAGGTGGGGCTACACCTTC.

CDR3 sequence: CASSLWTGAHEKLFF. The CDR3 coding sequence is TGTGCCAGCAGCCTCTGGACAGGGGCTCATGAAAAACTGTTTTTT. This chain uses TRBV14 with TRBJ1-4, with 9 bases identical to TRBD1. Germline loops: CDR1 SGHDN, CDR2 FVKESK. The J segment lost 6 bases and the V segment lost 4 bases, leaving 6 bases of the junction unmatched. The CDR3 consists of 15 residues.

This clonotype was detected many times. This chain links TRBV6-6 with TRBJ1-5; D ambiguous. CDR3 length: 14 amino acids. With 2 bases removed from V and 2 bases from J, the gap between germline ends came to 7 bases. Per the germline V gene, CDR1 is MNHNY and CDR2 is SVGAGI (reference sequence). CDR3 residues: CASSYELGNQPQHF. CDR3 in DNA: TGTGCCAGCAGTTACGAGTTGGGCAATCAGCCCCAGCATTTT.